These 20 T cell receptor beta chains originate from one sample sequenced in a study of blood T cell repertoires in COVID-19. Data came from immunoSEQ multiplex PCR; TCRdb stores just in-frame clones and leaves some out. The sample contains about 350,000 clones, roughly nine tenths of which appear only once. Sequencing was done on a sample of PBMCs or T cells enriched from blood (not recorded which). The source is a woman aged 25 to 39 who had recovered from COVID-19.

Only one count was recorded for this clone. The chain uses TRBV5-1 and TRBJ1-5; 8 bases line up with TRBD1. Germline CDR1 SGHRS, CDR2 YFSETQ. Trimming removed 0 bases from V and 0 bases from J; junction bases left unmatched: 11. This CDR3 spans 19 amino acids. CDR3 coding DNA: TGCGCCAGCAGCTTGGGGGACAGGCGACGATCCTATAGCAATCAGCCCCAGCATTTT. Amino acid sequence: CASSLGDRRRSYSNQPQHF.

To note about this clone: The same CDR3 also results from other DNA sequences found in this sample. The rearrangement links TRBV5-1 to TRBJ2-3; 9 nucleotides match TRBD1. CDR3 length: 15 residues. Germline CDR1 and CDR2: SGHRS and YFSETQ. The trim removed 3 bases at V and 2 bases at J, leaving 4 bases unmatched. Here the CDR3 reads CASSSGQGFTDTQYF. The CDR3 DNA sequence: TGCGCCAGCAGCTCGGGACAGGGTTTCACAGATACGCAGTATTTT.

CDR3 amino acids: CAWRGGGKIFTGELFF. The CDR3 nucleotides read TGTGCCTGGCGGGGCGGGGGGAAGATATTCACCGGGGAGCTGTTTTTT. The chain uses TRBV30 and TRBJ2-2; TRBD2 matches at 8 bases. This CDR3 contains 16 residues. Trimming cost V 5 bases and J 4 bases; bases outside gene matches: 12. CDR1 and CDR2 (germline): GTSNPN, SVGIG (reference sequence).

The V call is TRBV30, the J call TRBJ1-4, with 7 nucleotides matching TRBD1. CDR1 and CDR2 from the germline V gene are GTSNPN and SVGIG (reference sequence). J was trimmed by 5 bases and V by 3 bases; bases with no gene match: 3. This CDR3 comprises 13 residues. The CDR3 sequence is CAWSGTVNEKLFF. The CDR3 DNA is TGTGCCTGGAGCGGGACAGTAAATGAAAAACTGTTTTTT.

This chain connects TRBV3-1 (or the pseudogene TRBV3-2) to TRBJ2-3, with 14 positions matching TRBD2. Per the germline V gene, CDR1 is LGHDT and CDR2 is YNNKEL (reference sequence). With 4 bases clipped from V and 0 bases from J, the junction kept 3 bases outside the gene matches. CDR3 length equals 17 residues. The CDR3 coding sequence is TGTGCCAGCAGCCTAGGACTAGCGGGGGGCAGCACAGATACGCAGTATTTT. It encodes CASSLGLAGGSTDTQYF.

J is TRBJ1-1 and V is TRBV18; 7 bases fit TRBD1. V lost 5 bases, J lost 1 base, and 7 bases stayed unmatched. This CDR3 contains 15 residues. CDR1 is KGHSH, CDR2 LQKENI, per germline. The CDR3 DNA sequence: TGTGCCAGCTCAACAGGGGTTTTAGGGAACACTGAAGCTTTCTTT. Translating it yields CASSTGVLGNTEAFF.

The J gene is TRBJ1-2, the V gene TRBV28; D remains ambiguous. V shed 3 bases and J shed 8 bases, with 10 bases lying between them. The germline CDR1 and CDR2 sequences are MDHEN and SYDVKM. The CDR3 contains 12 residues. As DNA, the CDR3 is TGTGCCAGCAGTTTTGGAGGGAACGGCTACACCTTC. Protein product: CASSFGGNGYTF.

As for this clone: One end of the junction varies from germline; a read error may be responsible. V usage is TRBV7-9 and J usage is TRBJ1-2; perhaps TRBD1 as D (6 bases). The CDR3 has 11 residues. Germline V gene lookup returns CDR1 SEHNR and CDR2 FQNEAQ (reference sequence). Written as DNA, the CDR3 is TGTGCCAGCAGCCTCGACAGGTTCGAGGCCTTC. Residues: CASSLDRFEAF.

The CDR3 reads CASSLGQSSGNTIYF. CDR3 bases: TGTGCCAGCAGCCTAGGACAGAGCTCTGGAAACACCATATATTTT. The gene calls are TRBV7-2 and TRBJ1-3, with D perhaps matching TRBD1 (6 bases). V dropped 5 bases and J dropped 0 bases, with 11 bases sitting between them. Germline CDR1 SGHTA, CDR2 FQGNSA. The CDR3 runs to 15 residues. Full variable domain (outside the CDR3, taken from reference TRBV7-2 and TRBJ1-3): GAGVSQSPSNKVTEKGKDVELRCDPISGHTALYWYRQSLGQGLEFLIYFQGNSAPDKSGLPSDRFSAERTGGSVSTLTIQRTQQEDSAVYLCASSLGQSSGNTIYFGEGSWLTVV.

The rearrangement uses TRBV7-8 and TRBJ2-5; TRBD1 might be the D (5 bases). This CDR3 has 12 residues. Trimming shortened V by 3 bases and J by 5 bases, and 7 bases separated the two germline ends. Germline CDR1 is SGHVS and CDR2 is FQNEAQ. The CDR3: CASSFSGETQYF. CDR3 DNA: TGTGCCAGCAGCTTTTCAGGGGAGACCCAGTACTTC.

The chain is built from TRBV28 and TRBJ1-2; D remains unclear. Germline CDR1 MDHEN, CDR2 SYDVKM. The CDR3 has 16 amino acids. V dropped 0 bases and J dropped 5 bases, with 16 bases sitting between them. The CDR3 region has the DNA TGTGCCAGCAGTTTATGGCTGTTATCTGTTCGGTATGGCTACACCTTC. Protein product: CASSLWLLSVRYGYTF.

The CDR3 DNA reads TGCAGCGCTCTTGGACAGGGCGGCGGGACAGATACGCAGTATTTT. Translated: CSALGQGGGTDTQYF. The chain is built from TRBV29-1 and TRBJ2-3; 8 bases are a match to TRBD1. Trimming at V came to 7 bases and at J to 3 bases, leaving 12 bases not matched to a gene. CDR1 and CDR2 (germline): SQVTM, ANQGSEA. This CDR3 has 15 amino acids.

This clone was detected a few times. V usage is TRBV18 and J usage is TRBJ1-5; D not certain. The CDR3 is 15 amino acids. The V gene lost 1 base and the J gene lost 1 base, with 8 bases spanning the gap. Germline assignment: CDR1 KGHSH and CDR2 LQKENI. This CDR3 reads CASSPRAESNQPQHF. The CDR3, as DNA: TGTGCCAGCTCACCACGGGCAGAGAGCAATCAGCCCCAGCATTTT.

V and J are TRBV29-1 and TRBJ2-3, with TRBD2 identical over 8 bases. CDR1 and CDR2 from the germline V gene are SQVTM and ANQGSEA. This CDR3 spans 14 amino acids. V trimming: 7 bases; J trimming: 4 bases; junction bases outside the gene matches: 10. CDR3 residues: CSADTGTRADTQYF. CDR3 bases: TGCAGCGCAGACACCGGGACTAGAGCAGATACGCAGTATTTT.

CDR3 DNA sequence: TGTGCCAGTAGTACCCGGGGAGAAAAGCAGTACTTC. Translation gives CASSTRGEKQYF. The chain is built from TRBV19 and TRBJ2-7, with D perhaps TRBD2 (5 bases). The CDR3 runs 12 residues. Trimming pared 4 bases from V and 8 bases from J, leaving 12 bases between. The V gene's germline CDR1 is LNHDA and CDR2 SQIVND (reference sequence).

The chain recombines TRBV10-3 with TRBJ1-4; 7 bases align to TRBD1. V lost 3 bases to trimming and J lost 3 bases; unmatched junction nucleotides: 4. Germline V CDR1 and CDR2: ENHRY, SYGVKD. The CDR3 length is 15 residues. DNA of the CDR3: TGTGCCATCAGTGATGGGCAGGGGGCTAATGAAAAACTGTTTTTT. It codes for CAISDGQGANEKLFF.

This rearrangement joins TRBV9 to TRBJ1-6; no definite D call. This CDR3 is 14 amino acids long. In germline, CDR1 is SGDLS, CDR2 YYNGEE. Deletions cut 4 bases from V and 7 bases from J, with 12 bases between. The CDR3 sequence: CASSKQTVNSPLHF. The CDR3 coding sequence is TGTGCCAGCAGCAAACAGACGGTAAATTCACCCCTCCACTTT.

The CDR3 nucleotides are TGTGCCAGCAGTTCTGGGACGGGGGTCCAGCCCCAGCATTTT. Translated: CASSSGTGVQPQHF. V is TRBV27 and J is TRBJ1-5; tentative D call: TRBD1 (5 bases). The V end was cut by 4 bases, the J end by 7 bases, with 14 bases between. Germline loops: CDR1 MNHEY, CDR2 SMNVEV (reference sequence). This CDR3 has 14 residues.

This chain links TRBV4-2 with TRBJ2-1; tentatively, D is TRBD1 (6 bases). Germline-derived CDR1 and CDR2 are LGHNA and YNFKEQ. This CDR3 region has 15 residues. Trimming took 0 bases from V and 0 from J, leaving 6 bases between them. CDR3 region: CASSQDRGSYNEQFF. For the CDR3, the DNA is TGTGCCAGCAGCCAAGACAGGGGCTCCTACAATGAGCAGTTCTTC.

The chain carries TRBV28 and TRBJ1-2; D not resolved. The CDR3 is made up of 12 amino acids. Per the germline V gene, CDR1 is MDHEN and CDR2 is SYDVKM. V was pared by 6 bases and J by 7 bases, with 12 bases between. CDR3 in amino acids: CASRSFWAGYTF. The CDR3 DNA reads as TGTGCCAGCAGAAGTTTCTGGGCTGGCTACACCTTC.